Following are 6 T cell receptor beta chains from one sample sequenced in a study of shared clonotypes between healthy human individuals. Produced via immunoSEQ multiplex PCR; TCRdb's table is partial and in-frame only. This table has hundreds of thousands of clones, roughly 98% appearing once. Terminally differentiated effector memory CD45RA+ cells were excluded from the naive CD8 cells, which were CD45RO-negative and positively selected for CCR7. Material for sequencing was naive CD8+ T cells sorted from blood. The receptors here all came from a man aged 25-40 years in good health.

V usage is TRBV11-2 and J usage is TRBJ2-5; D call uncertain. The CDR3 has 14 residues. V lost 2 bases, J lost 1 base, and 8 bases lay in between. Germline V gene sequence: CDR1 SGHAT, CDR2 FQNNGV. This CDR3 is CASSLWVPQETQYF. CDR3 in DNA: TGTGCCAGCAGCTTATGGGTACCCCAAGAGACCCAGTACTTC.

The chain joins TRBV6-1 to TRBJ2-7; D might be TRBD2 (5 bases). Trimming took off 10 bases at V and 0 bases at J, with 10 bases between the two ends. Germline V gives CDR1 MNHNS, CDR2 SASEGT. This CDR3 is built from 12 residues. The CDR3 loop is CAILTNSYEQYF. The CDR3 DNA reads as TGTGCCATCCTGACTAACTCCTACGAGCAGTACTTC.

V gene TRBV7-9 combines with J gene TRBJ2-1; 7 bases are shared with TRBD2. Per the germline V gene, CDR1 is SEHNR and CDR2 is FQNEAQ (reference sequence). V shed 7 bases, J shed 7 bases, and the junction held 1 base outside the gene matches. The CDR3 is 11 amino acids. The CDR3 here is CASNSGNEQFF. CDR3 DNA sequence: TGTGCCAGCAATAGCGGGAATGAGCAGTTCTTC. Combining the CDR3 with reference TRBV7-9 and TRBJ2-1 gives the whole variable domain DTGVSQNPRHKITKRGQNVTFRCDPISEHNRLYWYRQTLGQGPEFLTYFQNEAQLEKSRLLSDRFSAERPKGSFSTLEIQRTEQGDSAMYLCASNSGNEQFFGPGTRLTVL.

The chain is built from TRBV29-1 and TRBJ2-7; D uncertain. The V and J ends lost 7 bases and 6 bases respectively, with 13 bases between them. CDR3 length: 11 residues. Per the germline V gene, CDR1 is SQVTM and CDR2 is ANQGSEA. CDR3 sequence (DNA): TGCAGCGGCAGGTCGGGTGGCGAGCAGTACTTC. Translation gives CSGRSGGEQYF.

This rearrangement joins TRBV27 to TRBJ2-2, with D possibly being TRBD1 (7 bases). Germline V gene data show CDR1 as MNHEY and CDR2 as SMNVEV (reference sequence). The germline V and J ends were trimmed by 5 bases and 4 bases, with 20 bases remaining between them. The CDR3 covers 17 residues. CDR3 DNA sequence: TGTGCCAGCAGTCCCACCGGAGGGGGCGTTTTCACCGGGGAGCTGTTTTTT. This translates into CASSPTGGGVFTGELFF.

The J gene is TRBJ2-7, the V gene TRBV18; 7 bases map to TRBD2. The CDR3 is 16 amino acids. V gave up 2 bases and J gave up 6 bases; unmatched junction bases: 13. The germline V gene has CDR1 KGHSH and CDR2 LQKENI. The chain's CDR3 is CASSPGWRESLLEQYF. The CDR3 bases are TGTGCCAGCTCACCAGGCTGGCGGGAGAGTTTACTCGAGCAGTACTTC.